Below are 8 T cell receptor beta chains sequenced from a single sample in a study of blood T cell repertoires in COVID-19. Sequencing used immunoSEQ multiplex PCR; TCRdb keeps in-frame clones, though not all of them. The sample carries roughly 130,000 clones, 75% to 90% recorded once. The sequenced material came from peripheral blood. These receptors were taken from a man between 70 and 80 years old with acute or convalescent COVID-19.

In regard to this clone: At one of its ends the junction is not consistent with the germline gene, which may arise from a read error. The rearrangement joins TRBV18 to TRBJ2-5; 7 nucleotides match TRBD2. The length of the CDR3 is 12 residues. CDR1 is KGHSH and CDR2 is LQKENI in the germline V gene. The CDR3 sequence: CASSPERGKRDF. The DNA of the CDR3 is TGTGCCAGCTCACCAGAGCGGGGTAAAAGAGACTTC. The variable domain in full, with the rest retrieved from reference TRBV18 and TRBJ2-5, is NAGVMQNPRHLVRRRGQEARLRCSPMKGHSHVYWYRQLPEEGLKFMVYLQKENIIDESGMPKERFSAEFPKEGPSILRIQQVVRGDSAAYFCASSPERGKRDFGPGTRLLVL.

This sequence joins TRBV7-8 and TRBJ1-3; TRBD1 matches 7 bases. Germline V gene sequence: CDR1 SGHVS, CDR2 FQNEAQ. The CDR3 contains 15 residues. V lost 1 base and J lost 4; bases outside the gene matches: 4. The CDR3 DNA reads TGTGCCAGCAGCTTAGAGACAGGGTCAGGAAACACCATATATTTT. This encodes CASSLETGSGNTIYF.

This clone has more than one count but fewer than ten. The CDR3 nucleotides read TGTGCCAGCAGCCCAGGACAGGGGATTCCAACTAATGAAAAACTGTTTTTT. It specifies CASSPGQGIPTNEKLFF. V and J are TRBV7-9 and TRBJ1-4; the match to TRBD1 covers 9 bases. Germline V lookup: CDR1 SEHNR, CDR2 FQNEAQ (reference sequence). CDR3 size: 17 residues. V shed 5 bases and J 0 bases; nucleotides not matched to a gene: 7.

V usage is TRBV5-1 and J usage is TRBJ2-2; tentatively, D is TRBD1 (5 bases). CDR3 length: 16 residues. V lost 0 bases to trimming and J lost 5 bases, with 14 bases between them. The germline gives CDR1 SGHRS, CDR2 YFSETQ. This chain's CDR3 is CASSLGARVRTGELFF. CDR3 sequence (DNA): TGCGCCAGCAGCTTGGGGGCCAGGGTGAGGACCGGGGAGCTGTTTTTT.

V gene TRBV4-1 combines with J gene TRBJ2-2; 9 positions match TRBD2. The J segment lost 2 bases and the V segment lost 0 bases, leaving 13 bases of the junction unmatched. This CDR3 is built from 20 residues. Germline CDR1 is MGHRA and CDR2 is YSYEKL. The chain's CDR3 is CASSQDQMTSGLINTGELFF. For the CDR3, the DNA is TGCGCCAGCAGCCAAGACCAGATGACTAGCGGTCTAATCAACACCGGGGAGCTGTTTTTT.

At least ten counts were recorded for this clone. CDR3 sequence (DNA): TGTGCCAGCAGCCGGGGACACTCCTACGAGCAGTACTTC. Translating it yields CASSRGHSYEQYF. The chain is built from TRBV3-1 (or the pseudogene TRBV3-2) and TRBJ2-7; a possible D gene is TRBD1 (6 bases). Per germline, CDR1 LGHDT and CDR2 YNNKEL (reference sequence). Trimming shortened V by 4 bases and J by 0 bases, and 7 bases separated the two germline ends. CDR3 length equals 13 residues.

This chain uses TRBV7-2 with TRBJ1-5, with TRBD1 matching 7 bases. Germline trimming cut 1 base from V and 6 bases from J; bases unmatched to any gene: 9. The CDR3 consists of 16 residues. CDR1 is SGHTA, CDR2 FQGNSA, per germline. The CDR3: CASSLEATGRSQPQHF. In DNA, the CDR3 is TGTGCCAGCAGCTTAGAAGCGACAGGGCGAAGTCAGCCCCAGCATTTT.

This rearrangement joins TRBV27 to TRBJ1-2; the match to TRBD1 covers 9 bases. The CDR3 consists of 14 residues. V trimming: 6 bases; J trimming: 4 bases; junction bases outside the gene matches: 6. Looked up from germline, CDR1 is MNHEY and CDR2 is SMNVEV (reference sequence). The CDR3 nucleotides read TGTGCCAGCAGACGGGACAGGGAAGGCTATGGCTACACCTTC. Translated, it gives CASRRDREGYGYTF.